This TCR beta chain was found in a study of lymphopenia after photon versus proton radiotherapy. Libraries were prepared by immunoSEQ multiplex PCR; TCRdb keeps only in-frame clonotypes and omits some of them. The table has 25,000 to 35,000 clones, about 88% seen once; the top ten hold about 6.6%. Comments on this clone: The target antigen is unknown.

General observations from the study: Photon-treated patients lost naive T cells and TCR diversity; proton-treated stayed stable. Oligoclonal CD8+ Temra expansion after nadir drove photon patients' diversity drop. Post-nadir TCR diversity decline inversely tracked overall survival among those who died. Better survival with proton therapy was suggested as possible, not demonstrated.

V gave up 6 bases and J gave up 7 bases; unmatched junction bases: 7. Germline values: CDR1 MDHEN, CDR2 SYDVKM. This CDR3 has 15 amino acids. The input for sequencing was peripheral blood, taken from a patient treated with proton-based radiotherapy. The sequence was obtained from a woman aged 70 to 79 with pancreatic cancer. Some clones in this sample may be carry-over from other donors' samples. The chain joins TRBV28 to TRBJ2-1; 12 bases map to TRBD2. The CDR3 sequence is CASSPTSGRRNEQFF. The CDR3 region has the DNA TGTGCCAGCAGCCCTACTAGCGGGAGGCGAAATGAGCAGTTCTTC.